This entry lists 25 T cell receptor beta chains sequenced from one sample in a study of Ad26.COV2.S vaccination and SARS-CoV-2 variants. Regarding treatment: some 20 received Ad26.COV2.S at low or high dose, single or two shots; 5 received placebo; per-sample allocation not given. Day 63 after the first injection of vaccine or placebo was the sampling time. Profiling relied on immunoSEQ multiplex PCR, and the TCRdb table lists in-frame clones only, not all of them. Of roughly 420,000 clones in the sample, around nine tenths are singletons; the top ten hold about 4%. Sequenced material: peripheral blood, taken in a trial of Ad26.COV2.S vaccine versus placebo. These TCRs come from a person aged 18 to 65 who received the Ad26.COV2.S COVID-19 vaccine or a placebo.

The chain recombines TRBV24-1 with TRBJ1-2; maybe TRBD1 (6 bases). The V end lost 4 bases, the J end lost 4 bases, and 9 bases lay between the germline ends. Germline values: CDR1 KGHDR, CDR2 SFDVKD. The CDR3 consists of 13 residues. The CDR3 DNA sequence: TGTGCCACCAGTGACCAACAGGGCTATGGCTACACCTTC. It codes for CATSDQQGYGYTF.

V is TRBV19 and J is TRBJ1-1; 8 bases agree with TRBD1. V was pared by 3 bases and J by 3 bases, with 3 bases of the junction left unmatched. CDR3 length: 14 residues. CDR1 is LNHDA and CDR2 is SQIVND in the germline V gene (reference sequence). The CDR3 sequence is CASSMARGHTEAFF. The CDR3 region has the DNA TGTGCCAGTAGTATGGCCAGGGGGCACACTGAAGCTTTCTTT.

Of note for this clone: The sample has other DNA sequences that encode this CDR3 too. This sequence joins TRBV18 and TRBJ1-3; tentative D call: TRBD1 (5 bases). V was trimmed by 1 base and J by 0 bases, leaving 7 bases between them. The germline CDR1 and CDR2 sequences are KGHSH and LQKENI. The CDR3 spans 15 residues. CDR3 DNA sequence: TGTGCCAGCTCACCACTCGGGGGCTCTGGAAACACCATATATTTT. This codes for CASSPLGGSGNTIYF.

The CDR3 reads CASSPAGGLNEQYF. CDR3 coding DNA: TGTGCCAGCTCACCTGCTGGGGGTCTGAACGAGCAGTACTTC. V usage is TRBV18 and J usage is TRBJ2-7, with D perhaps assigned TRBD1 or TRBD2 (5 bases each). This CDR3 has 14 amino acids. V was cut by 3 bases and J by 5 bases, with 14 bases left in between. Germline V gene sequence: CDR1 KGHSH, CDR2 LQKENI.

The CDR3 region is CASSSGFVVSAYGYTF. The CDR3 region has the DNA TGTGCCAGCAGTTCTGGGTTTGTTGTCAGTGCCTATGGCTACACCTTC. The V and J genes are TRBV28 and TRBJ1-2; D is undetermined. The V end lost 4 bases, the J end lost 4 bases, and 19 bases lay between the germline ends. There are 16 residues in the CDR3. Germline V lookup: CDR1 MDHEN, CDR2 SYDVKM.

This clone was found a few times. The chain has TRBV27 and TRBJ1-6, with a weak D call TRBD1 (5 bases). The CDR3 has 12 amino acids. CDR1 and CDR2 (germline): MNHEY, SMNVEV (reference sequence). Trimming removed 10 bases at V and 10 bases at J, with 14 bases between. The chain's CDR3 is CATRGGNSPLHF. DNA of the CDR3: TGTGCCACCCGGGGGGGGAACTCACCCCTCCACTTT.

This clone was counted a single time. The CDR3 loop reads CASSLLGQGVSYGYTF. The CDR3 DNA follows: TGTGCCAGCAGCTTGTTAGGCCAGGGGGTTAGCTATGGCTACACCTTC. The chain recombines TRBV5-4 with TRBJ1-2, with 7 bases aligning to TRBD1. The J segment lost 4 bases and the V segment lost 1 base, leaving 10 bases of the junction unmatched. Germline values: CDR1 SGHNT, CDR2 YYREEE (reference sequence). The CDR3 contains 16 residues.

The J gene is TRBJ2-1, the V gene TRBV6-1, with D perhaps TRBD2 (5 bases). The germline V gene has CDR1 MNHNS and CDR2 SASEGT. Trimming cost V 1 base and J 8 bases, with 36 bases left between them. This CDR3 has 22 amino acids. The CDR3: CASSEESPDTNALVLPGDEQFF. CDR3 DNA: TGTGCCAGCAGTGAAGAGAGCCCCGACACAAACGCACTAGTTCTGCCGGGCGATGAGCAGTTCTTC.

The chain recombines TRBV6-7 with TRBJ2-7; tentative D call: TRBD1 (5 bases). TRBV6-7 carries the ORF label, with uncertain function. The length of the CDR3 is 14 residues. The germline V and J ends were trimmed by 2 bases and 2 bases, with 10 bases remaining between them. The CDR3 DNA reads as TGTGCCAGCAGTTACGGCAGGGTGGCCTACGAGCAGTACTTC. This translates into CASSYGRVAYEQYF.

The chain joins TRBV7-8 to TRBJ1-5, with D maybe TRBD1 (6 bases). The CDR3 has 17 residues. Germline V gives CDR1 SGHVS, CDR2 FQNEAQ. Trimming removed 7 bases at V and 4 bases at J, with 23 bases between. The DNA of the CDR3 is TGTGCCAGCAAATGGGGTACCAGGGGCCTTCTTAATCAGCCCCAGCATTTT. This codes for CASKWGTRGLLNQPQHF.

This clone was picked up one time. This sequence joins TRBV6-5 and TRBJ1-6; unclear D gene. The CDR3 totals 16 residues. CDR1 is MNHEY, CDR2 SVGAGI, per germline. Trimming shortened V by 2 bases and J by 4 bases, and 12 bases separated the two germline ends. CDR3 sequence (DNA): TGTGCCAGCAGTTACAATACCCCGCGGTATAATTCACCCCTCCACTTT. Translation: CASSYNTPRYNSPLHF.

The V gene is TRBV5-4, the J gene TRBJ2-7, with 8 nucleotides matching TRBD2. V was pared by 7 bases and J by 5 bases, with 14 bases of the junction left unmatched. The CDR3 is 15 amino acids. Germline values: CDR1 SGHNT, CDR2 YYREEE (reference sequence). For the CDR3, the DNA is TGTGCCAGCCGGGAGGGCGGGGGCAGGGTCGACGAGCAGTACTTC. As protein: CASREGGGRVDEQYF.

This chain links TRBV19 with TRBJ2-5; D remains unclear. Germline CDR1 reads LNHDA; CDR2 reads SQIVND (reference sequence). The V end lost 2 bases, the J end lost 6 bases, and 13 bases lay between the germline ends. There are 14 residues in the CDR3. The CDR3 sequence: CASSITSDTQTQYF. CDR3 bases: TGTGCCAGTAGTATAACCTCAGACACACAGACCCAGTACTTC.

The rearrangement uses TRBV7-6 and TRBJ1-1; D is unclear. Trimming cost V 5 bases and J 1 base, with 11 bases left between them. The CDR3 contains 14 residues. Germline V gene sequence: CDR1 SGHVS, CDR2 FNYEAQ. As DNA, the CDR3 is TGTGCCAGCAGCCCTTCGGGAGCGAACACTGAAGCTTTCTTT. Translation gives CASSPSGANTEAFF.

The J gene is TRBJ1-3, the V gene TRBV7-2; 8 bases are shared with TRBD1. CDR3 size: 15 residues. The J segment lost 4 bases and the V segment lost 5 bases, leaving 7 bases of the junction unmatched. The V gene's germline CDR1 is SGHTA and CDR2 FQGNSA. The CDR3 coding sequence is TGTGCCAGCAGCAGCATCAGGGGGCACGGAAACACCATATATTTT. This sequence encodes CASSSIRGHGNTIYF.

The sample holds a few counts of this clone. The chain is built from TRBV9 and TRBJ1-6; tentatively, D is TRBD1 (5 bases). Per the germline V gene, CDR1 is SGDLS and CDR2 is YYNGEE. This CDR3 has 14 amino acids. Trimming shortened V by 1 base and J by 3 bases, and 5 bases separated the two germline ends. The CDR3 DNA reads TGTGCCAGCAGCGTACAGGGCTATAATTCACCCCTCCACTTT. Its translation: CASSVQGYNSPLHF. Full variable domain (rest looked up from reference TRBV9 and TRBJ1-6): DSGVTQTPKHLITATGQRVTLRCSPRSGDLSVYWYQQSLDQGLQFLIQYYNGEERAKGNILERFSAQQFPDLHSELNLSSLELGDSALYFCASSVQGYNSPLHFGNGTRLTVT.

This clone appeared a few times. This rearrangement joins TRBV2 to TRBJ2-5; TRBD1 aligns across 9 bases. The V gene's germline CDR1 is SNHLY and CDR2 FYNNEI. CDR3 length: 20 residues. The V and J ends lost 8 bases and 4 bases, in that order; junction bases with no gene match: 26. DNA for the CDR3: TGTGCCAGCCTCAAGTCTACTCGGGGACAGGGAAGAAGTCAAGGAGAGACCCAGTACTTC. Protein product: CASLKSTRGQGRSQGETQYF.

J is TRBJ1-1 and V is TRBV29-1; D call uncertain. The CDR3 has 11 residues. Trimming took off 2 bases at V and 7 bases at J, with 8 bases between the two ends. Germline V gene lookup returns CDR1 SQVTM and CDR2 ANQGSEA. CDR3 loop: CSVEQLYEAFF. CDR3 nucleotide sequence: TGCAGCGTTGAACAACTATATGAAGCTTTCTTT.

The rearrangement joins TRBV6-6 to TRBJ2-7; TRBD1 or TRBD2 may be the D gene (6 bases each). The CDR3 is 15 amino acids. The germline CDR1 and CDR2 sequences are MNHNY and SVGAGI (reference sequence). Trimming left V 2 bases short and J 6 bases short, with 17 bases between. The CDR3 here is CASSYQRLSGAEQYF. CDR3 sequence (DNA): TGTGCCAGCAGTTACCAAAGGCTATCGGGGGCCGAGCAGTACTTC.

The rearrangement uses TRBV9 and TRBJ1-6, with D perhaps TRBD1 (5 bases). Per germline, CDR1 SGDLS and CDR2 YYNGEE. V lost 0 bases and J 9 bases, leaving 10 bases between the germline ends. The CDR3 is 14 amino acids. Here the CDR3 reads CASSVGTGGSPLHF. CDR3 DNA: TGTGCCAGCAGCGTAGGAACGGGGGGTTCACCCCTCCACTTT.

The chain employs TRBV7-2 and TRBJ2-1; no firm D call. Trimming took 2 bases from V and 7 from J, leaving 12 bases between them. The CDR3 totals 14 residues. Germline-derived CDR1 and CDR2 are SGHTA and FQGNSA. CDR3 nucleotides: TGTGCCAGCAGCTTAAAGGTTGGTGGGAATGAGCAGTTCTTC. Translating it yields CASSLKVGGNEQFF.

The chain is built from TRBV6-2 or TRBV6-3 and TRBJ2-3, with a possible D match to TRBD1 (5 bases). The V end was cut by 5 bases, the J end by 6 bases, with 24 bases between. From germline, CDR1 is MNHEY and CDR2 SVGEGT. This CDR3 is 17 amino acids long. The CDR3 DNA sequence: TGTGCCAGCAGTCGCTCAGGGCTAACCTCCCTCACCGATACGCAGTATTTT. It encodes CASSRSGLTSLTDTQYF.

The rearrangement joins TRBV11-2 to TRBJ1-6; no clear D gene. Germline V gene lookup returns CDR1 SGHAT and CDR2 FQNNGV. The length of the CDR3 is 15 residues. Trimming removed 1 base from V and 8 bases from J, with 12 bases in between. The DNA of the CDR3 is TGTGCCAGCAGCTTAGTAGGGAACTGGGATTCACCCCTCCACTTT. As protein: CASSLVGNWDSPLHF. Full variable domain (rest looked up from reference TRBV11-2 and TRBJ1-6): EAGVAQSPRYKIIEKRQSVAFWCNPISGHATLYWYQQILGQGPKLLIQFQNNGVVDDSQLPKDRFSAERLKGVDSTLKIQPAKLEDSAVYLCASSLVGNWDSPLHFGNGTRLTVT.

CDR3 sequence: CASSWGQNYEQYF. Written as DNA, the CDR3 is TGTGCCAGCAGTTGGGGACAGAACTACGAGCAGTACTTC. The chain joins TRBV12-3 or TRBV12-4 to TRBJ2-7; the match to TRBD1 covers 7 bases. V gave up 4 bases and J gave up 3 bases; unmatched junction bases: 3. This CDR3 has 13 residues.

This chain uses TRBV11-2 with TRBJ2-3, with TRBD1 matching 8 bases. This CDR3 comprises 17 residues. J was trimmed by 2 bases and V by 2 bases; bases with no gene match: 9. Germline V gene sequence: CDR1 SGHAT, CDR2 FQNNGV. CDR3 bases: TGTGCCAGCAGCTTAACAGGGGGAGTTTCTTTCACAGATACGCAGTATTTT. This gives the protein CASSLTGGVSFTDTQYF. Full variable domain (remainder filled in from reference TRBV11-2 and TRBJ2-3): EAGVAQSPRYKIIEKRQSVAFWCNPISGHATLYWYQQILGQGPKLLIQFQNNGVVDDSQLPKDRFSAERLKGVDSTLKIQPAKLEDSAVYLCASSLTGGVSFTDTQYFGPGTRLTVL.